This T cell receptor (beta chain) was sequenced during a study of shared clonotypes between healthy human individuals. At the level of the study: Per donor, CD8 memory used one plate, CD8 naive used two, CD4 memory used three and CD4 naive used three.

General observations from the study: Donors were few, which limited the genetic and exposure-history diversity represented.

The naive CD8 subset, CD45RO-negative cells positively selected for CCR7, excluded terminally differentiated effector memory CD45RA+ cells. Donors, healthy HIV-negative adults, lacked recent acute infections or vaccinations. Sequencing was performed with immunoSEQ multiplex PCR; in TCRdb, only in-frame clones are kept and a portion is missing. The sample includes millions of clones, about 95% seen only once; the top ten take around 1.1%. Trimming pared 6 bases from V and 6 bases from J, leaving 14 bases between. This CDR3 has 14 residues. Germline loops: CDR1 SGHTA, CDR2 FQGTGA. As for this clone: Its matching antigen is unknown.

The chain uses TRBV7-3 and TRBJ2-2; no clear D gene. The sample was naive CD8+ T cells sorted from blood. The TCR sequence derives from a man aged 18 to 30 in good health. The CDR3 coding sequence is TGTGCCAGCAGTCCGGATCCCCCCTCCGGGGAGCTGTTTTTT. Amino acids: CASSPDPPSGELFF.